The source of this T cell receptor beta chain is a study of regulatory T cells in long-lasting Graves disease. Assembly of TCR beta libraries relied on iRepertoire HTBI primers together with Arm-PCR of CDR3 regions. TCRdb reprocessed the multiplex PCR reads via MiXCR and lists one record per CDR3 protein. This repertoire shows roughly 380,000 distinct CDR3 sequences, 16% found once; its top ten account for approximately 30%. Indicated time point: newly diagnosed GD, antithyroid drugs for less than 3 months. TCR sequences were obtained from RNA taken from PBMCs. In this sample, this clonotype turned up many times. Looked up from germline, CDR1 is SGHTA and CDR2 is FQGNSA. The CDR3 runs 14 residues. V lost 1 base, J lost 1 base, and 8 bases lay in between. These data were also reused for a study on T cells in Graves' hyperthyroidism and ophthalmopathy.

The chain has TRBV7-2 and TRBJ2-7, with D unresolved. Sequenced here: peripheral blood mononuclear cells (PBMCs), sampled at new diagnosis, from a patient treated with antithyroid drugs. This receptor was obtained from a man aged 35 to 55 with Graves disease. This chain's CDR3 is CASSLGTRSYEQYF. The CDR3 coding sequence is TGTGCCAGCAGCTTAGGGACCAGATCCTACGAGCAGTACTTC.